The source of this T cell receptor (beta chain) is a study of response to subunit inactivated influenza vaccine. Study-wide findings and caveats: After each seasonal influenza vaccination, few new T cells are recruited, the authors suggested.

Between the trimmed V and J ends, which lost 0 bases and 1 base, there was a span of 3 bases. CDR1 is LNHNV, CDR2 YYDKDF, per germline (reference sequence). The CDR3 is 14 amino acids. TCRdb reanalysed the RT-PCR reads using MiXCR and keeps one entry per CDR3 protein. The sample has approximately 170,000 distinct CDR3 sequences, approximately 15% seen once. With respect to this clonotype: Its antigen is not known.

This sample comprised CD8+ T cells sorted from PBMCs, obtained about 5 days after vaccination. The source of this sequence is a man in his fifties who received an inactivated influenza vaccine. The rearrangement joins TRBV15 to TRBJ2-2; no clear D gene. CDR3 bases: TGTGCCACCAGCAGAGAGGGGAACACCGGGGAGCTGTTTTTT. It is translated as CATSREGNTGELFF.